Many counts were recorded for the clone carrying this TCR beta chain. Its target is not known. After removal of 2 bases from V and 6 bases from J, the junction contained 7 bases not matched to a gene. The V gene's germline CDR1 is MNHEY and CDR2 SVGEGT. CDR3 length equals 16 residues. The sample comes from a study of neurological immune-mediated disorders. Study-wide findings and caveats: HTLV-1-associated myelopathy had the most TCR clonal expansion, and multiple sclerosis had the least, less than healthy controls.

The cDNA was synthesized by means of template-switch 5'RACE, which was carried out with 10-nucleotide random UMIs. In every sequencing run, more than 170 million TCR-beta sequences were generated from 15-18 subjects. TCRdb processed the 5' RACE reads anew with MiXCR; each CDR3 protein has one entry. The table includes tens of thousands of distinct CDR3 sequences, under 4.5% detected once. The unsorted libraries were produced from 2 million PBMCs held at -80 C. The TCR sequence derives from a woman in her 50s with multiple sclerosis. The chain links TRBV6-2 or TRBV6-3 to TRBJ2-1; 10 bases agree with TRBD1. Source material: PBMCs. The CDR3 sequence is CASSYPDRGGGNEQFF. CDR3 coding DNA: TGTGCCAGCAGTTACCCGGACAGGGGGGGAGGCAATGAGCAGTTCTTC.